Here is one T cell receptor (beta chain) with its context. Its antigen is undetermined. This specimen comes from a study of response to subunit inactivated influenza vaccine. Study-level points and caveats: Only a handful of new T cells, the authors suggested, are recruited with each seasonal influenza vaccination.

MiXCR, run by TCRdb on the RT-PCR reads, gives a single entry per CDR3 protein. The table records about 520,000 distinct CDR3 sequences, over 25% of them present only once. Trimming stripped 1 base from V and 8 bases from J, with 12 bases between. This CDR3 spans 14 amino acids. Germline V gene lookup returns CDR1 SGHAT and CDR2 FQNNGV. This specimen consisted of CD4+ T cells sorted from PBMCs, obtained about 5 days after vaccination. The receptor was isolated from a man between 45 and 60 years old who received an inactivated influenza vaccine. The chain has TRBV11-2 and TRBJ2-1; no clear D. The CDR3 here is CASSLVQSLDEQFF. CDR3 DNA: TGTGCCAGCAGCTTAGTTCAGTCCCTGGATGAGCAGTTCTTC.